This TCR beta chain was captured in a study of cytomegalovirus exposure and HLA in healthy donors. Produced via immunoSEQ multiplex PCR; TCRdb's table is partial and in-frame only. The data show over 150,000 clones, about 85% seen once. Regarding this clone: Its antigen is not known.

This CDR3 is 15 amino acids long. Trimming at V came to 5 bases and at J to 7 bases, leaving 13 bases not matched to a gene. Germline CDR1 reads MDHEN; CDR2 reads SYDVKM. Findings and limits, study-wide: In the 120 validation repertoires, a later analysis found that first-cohort TCR clusters tended to co-occur.

Input material: PBMCs. The receptor was derived from a man aged 18 to 29 in good health and CMV-seropositive. J is TRBJ1-2 and V is TRBV28; 7 nucleotides match TRBD1. The CDR3 nucleotides are TGTGCCAGCAGTCCTCGTTGGACAGGAGCCAGTGGCTACACCTTC. It translates to CASSPRWTGASGYTF.